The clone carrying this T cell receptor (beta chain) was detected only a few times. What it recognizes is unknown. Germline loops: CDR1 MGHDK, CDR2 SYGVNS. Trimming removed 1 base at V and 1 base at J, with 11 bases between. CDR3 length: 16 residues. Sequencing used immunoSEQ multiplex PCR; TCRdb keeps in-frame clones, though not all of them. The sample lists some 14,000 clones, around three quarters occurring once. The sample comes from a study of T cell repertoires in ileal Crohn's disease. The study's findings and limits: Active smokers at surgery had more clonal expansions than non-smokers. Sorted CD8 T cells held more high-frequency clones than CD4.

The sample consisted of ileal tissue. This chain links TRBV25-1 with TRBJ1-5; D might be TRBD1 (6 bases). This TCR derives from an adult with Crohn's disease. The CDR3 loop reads CASSESQGMSNQPQHF. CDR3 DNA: TGTGCCAGCAGTGAATCCCAGGGGATGAGCAATCAGCCCCAGCATTTT.